Detailed here is one T cell receptor beta chain. Its antigen is unidentified. This specimen comes from a study of beta chain features in type 1 diabetes. Study-wide context: Across every sample, approximately 110,000,000 sorted cells were examined in total.

Findings and caveats of the study: cDNA sequencing could over-represent cells with high TCR expression.

Every isolated RNA sample was fully reverse transcribed, so sequencing captured expressed TCRB transcripts. The protocol was immunoSEQ multiplex PCR, while the TCRdb copy is restricted to in-frame clones and leaves out a portion. The sample records over 500,000 clones, roughly 16% being singletons. Between the trimmed V and J ends, which lost 6 bases and 0 bases, there was a span of 12 bases. Germline assignment: CDR1 SGHAT and CDR2 FQDESV (reference sequence). The CDR3 has 14 residues. Researchers reported sorting CD4+ naive, central memory, regulatory and stem cell-like memory cells via CD45RO/CCR7/CD25/CD127/CD95/CD27. All sorted populations exceeded 95% purity.

This sequence was found in a man younger than 35 in good health. V usage is TRBV11-1 and J usage is TRBJ2-7; D may match TRBD1 or TRBD2 (5 bases each). Sequencing was carried out using naive CD4+ T cells from blood. CDR3 region: CASRFRDDSYEQYF. CDR3 DNA sequence: TGTGCCAGCAGATTCCGGGACGACTCCTACGAGCAGTACTTC.